These 28 T cell receptor beta chains share one sample of origin, sequenced in a study of blood T cell repertoires in COVID-19. The data were produced by immunoSEQ multiplex PCR, yet TCRdb's version contains in-frame clones alone and is incomplete. The repertoire consists of around 93,000 clones, with 80% to 95% occurring once and the leading ten covering over 5%. Sequencing input: peripheral blood. These receptors all stem from a man aged 18 to 29 with COVID-19, enrolled during active disease.

A single count supports this clone. The rearrangement links TRBV19 to TRBJ2-7; D ambiguous. The length of the CDR3 is 14 residues. The V end was cut by 10 bases, the J end by 4 bases, with 20 bases between. Germline CDR1 reads LNHDA; CDR2 reads SQIVND (reference sequence). The CDR3 DNA is TGTGCCATCATGATCCGAATAGCTTCGTACGAGCAGTACTTC. It is translated as CAIMIRIASYEQYF.

CDR3 sequence: CASSSRRPQVRNYGYTF. The DNA for the CDR3 is TGTGCCAGCAGCTCGAGGAGGCCCCAGGTCCGGAACTATGGCTACACCTTC. V is TRBV3-1 (or the pseudogene TRBV3-2) and J is TRBJ1-2; no clear D gene. Germline lookup yields CDR1 LGHDT and CDR2 YNNKEL (reference sequence). The CDR3 contains 17 residues. Trimming removed 5 bases from V and 2 bases from J, with 21 bases in between.

The CDR3 here is CASSYSGTSGRAGTDTQYF. The CDR3 nucleotides read TGTGCCAGCAGTTACTCCGGGACTAGCGGGAGGGCCGGCACAGATACGCAGTATTTT. J is TRBJ2-3 and V is TRBV6-2 or TRBV6-3; TRBD2 agrees at 16 bases. The CDR3 length is 19 residues. J lost 1 base, V lost 0 bases, and 4 bases had no gene match. Germline lookup yields CDR1 MNHEY and CDR2 SVGEGT.

V gene TRBV19 combines with J gene TRBJ2-1; 8 positions agree with TRBD2. The CDR3 extends over 12 amino acids. The germline V gene has CDR1 LNHDA and CDR2 SQIVND (reference sequence). Trimming cost V 3 bases and J 13 bases; bases outside gene matches: 5. The CDR3, as DNA: TGTGCCAGTAGTATTTCGGGGGGGCATCAGTTCTTC. It codes for CASSISGGHQFF.

The genes are TRBV11-1 and TRBJ2-2, with D possibly being TRBD1 (5 bases). The V gene lost 3 bases and the J gene lost 0 bases, with 11 bases spanning the gap. The germline V gene has CDR1 SGHAT and CDR2 FQDESV (reference sequence). This CDR3 comprises 16 residues. This chain's CDR3 is CASSFPTDPNTGELFF. CDR3 nucleotide sequence: TGTGCCAGCAGCTTCCCGACAGATCCGAACACCGGGGAGCTGTTTTTT.

The V and J genes are TRBV10-3 and TRBJ2-5, with TRBD1 matching 9 bases. CDR3 length: 13 residues. In germline, CDR1 is ENHRY, CDR2 SYGVKD. Unmatched junction bases numbered 7, after V lost 10 bases and J lost 4 bases. The DNA of the CDR3 is TGTGCCACTGGGACAGGGATGGGAGAGACCCAGTACTTC. This codes for CATGTGMGETQYF.

The chain is built from TRBV10-2 and TRBJ2-2; D might be TRBD2 (5 bases). The CDR3 extends over 13 amino acids. The germline CDR1 and CDR2 sequences are WSHSY and SAAADI. Between the trimmed V and J ends, which lost 10 bases and 0 bases, there was a span of 9 bases. The CDR3 coding sequence is TGCGCCATTACACTAGCGAACACCGGGGAGCTGTTTTTT. Protein product: CAITLANTGELFF.

V and J are TRBV24-1 and TRBJ1-2, with TRBD1 matching over 7 bases. J was trimmed by 8 bases and V by 4 bases; bases with no gene match: 9. Germline CDR1 KGHDR, CDR2 SFDVKD. This CDR3 spans 14 amino acids. DNA of the CDR3: TGTGCCACCAGTGACCCCCGACAGGGTAACGGCTACACCTTC. Residues: CATSDPRQGNGYTF.

The rearrangement uses TRBV18 and TRBJ1-3; TRBD1 is a possible D gene (5 bases). The ends were cut back, 0 bases at V and 0 bases at J, with 9 bases in the middle. Germline V gene data show CDR1 as KGHSH and CDR2 as LQKENI. The CDR3 covers 16 residues. Here the CDR3 reads CASSPPTGHSGNTIYF. In DNA, the CDR3 is TGTGCCAGCTCACCACCTACAGGTCACTCTGGAAACACCATATATTTT.

The chain uses TRBV14 and TRBJ2-5; tentative D call: TRBD1 (6 bases). Germline values: CDR1 SGHDN, CDR2 FVKESK. The V and J ends lost 3 bases and 2 bases respectively, with 16 bases between them. The CDR3 loop spans 16 amino acids. The CDR3 DNA is TGTGCCAGCAGCCAGATATTACGGACAGCACAAGAGACCCAGTACTTC. Translating it yields CASSQILRTAQETQYF.

V usage is TRBV30 and J usage is TRBJ2-2, with TRBD2 matching over 7 bases. J gave up 3 bases and V 4 bases, and 14 bases lay outside the gene matches. The CDR3 is 17 residues long. Germline CDR1 GTSNPN, CDR2 SVGIG (reference sequence). The DNA for the CDR3 is TGTGCCTGGAAACGTGGGACTACCCCCGAGGACACCGGGGAGCTGTTTTTT. Protein product: CAWKRGTTPEDTGELFF.

The rearrangement links TRBV24-1 to TRBJ1-5; 8 nucleotides line up with TRBD1. V lost 4 bases, J lost 1 base, and 5 bases stayed unmatched. Germline assignment: CDR1 KGHDR and CDR2 SFDVKD. The CDR3 runs 16 residues. CDR3 nucleotides: TGTGCCACCAGTGAATCAGGGGGCGGGAGCAATCAGCCCCAGCATTTT. Translating it yields CATSESGGGSNQPQHF.

The chain combines TRBV28 with TRBJ1-4; D ambiguous. CDR3 length equals 15 residues. Trimming shortened V by 6 bases and J by 4 bases, and 15 bases separated the two germline ends. CDR1 MDHEN and CDR2 SYDVKM come from the germline V gene. CDR3 amino acids: CASRQAGDHNEKLFF. CDR3 in DNA: TGTGCCAGCAGGCAGGCGGGAGACCATAATGAAAAACTGTTTTTT.

The chain recombines TRBV6-6 with TRBJ2-1, with 8 positions matching TRBD2. There are 18 residues in the CDR3. V trimming: 5 bases; J trimming: 2 bases; junction bases outside the gene matches: 14. The germline CDR1 and CDR2 sequences are MNHNY and SVGAGI (reference sequence). CDR3 sequence reads: CASSRPSPGLGTYNEQFF. CDR3 sequence (DNA): TGTGCCAGCAGTCGACCTTCGCCGGGACTAGGGACCTACAATGAGCAGTTCTTC.

This rearrangement joins TRBV12-5 to TRBJ2-7, with a possible D match to TRBD1 (6 bases). CDR1 LGHNT and CDR2 FRNRAP come from the germline V gene. CDR3 length equals 13 residues. Trimming left V 6 bases short and J 2 bases short, with 11 bases between. CDR3 nucleotide sequence: TGTGCTAGTGGCCCCGGGACAACCTACGAGCAGTACTTC. Translating it yields CASGPGTTYEQYF.

The chain couples TRBV28 to TRBJ1-2, with TRBD1 identical over 7 bases. Germline values: CDR1 MDHEN, CDR2 SYDVKM. The J segment lost 8 bases and the V segment lost 6 bases, leaving 6 bases of the junction unmatched. CDR3 length: 12 residues. CDR3 nucleotides: TGTGCCAGCAGCAACGACAGGGACGGCTACACCTTC. Its protein product is CASSNDRDGYTF.

This chain uses TRBV30 with TRBJ2-1, with 7 bases aligning to TRBD2. The germline V gene encodes CDR1 GTSNPN and CDR2 SVGIG (reference sequence). Losses at the gene ends were 3 bases for V and 6 bases for J; bases not matched to a gene: 8. The CDR3 consists of 14 residues. The CDR3 DNA reads TGTGCCTGGAGCGATGGGCGGGAGCCCAATGAGCAGTTCTTC. Translating gives CAWSDGREPNEQFF.

V usage is TRBV28 and J usage is TRBJ2-5; tentatively, D is TRBD1 (5 bases). V was shortened by 1 base and J by 2 bases, with 14 bases between the two germline ends. Germline CDR1 MDHEN, CDR2 SYDVKM. The CDR3 contains 16 residues. The CDR3, as DNA: TGTGCCAGCAGTTTATATCTACAGGCTATACAAGAGACCCAGTACTTC. The encoded protein is CASSLYLQAIQETQYF.

The rearrangement uses TRBV7-2 and TRBJ2-5, with D hard to call. CDR3 length: 16 amino acids. Germline V lookup: CDR1 SGHTA, CDR2 FQGNSA. V gave up 1 base and J gave up 7 bases, with 19 bases separating them. For the CDR3, the DNA is TGTGCCAGCAGCTTAGACGTAACCAGAAGTGGTGGGACCCAGTACTTC. Translation: CASSLDVTRSGGTQYF.

The gene calls are TRBV14 and TRBJ2-2; D is possibly TRBD1 (6 bases). The germline V gene has CDR1 SGHDN and CDR2 FVKESK. This CDR3 comprises 17 residues. The V end was cut by 0 bases, the J end by 1 base, with 12 bases between. The CDR3 sequence: CASSQDDTGWNTGELFF. Written as DNA, the CDR3 is TGTGCCAGCAGCCAAGATGATACAGGGTGGAACACCGGGGAGCTGTTTTTT.

This sequence joins TRBV3-1 (or the pseudogene TRBV3-2) and TRBJ1-6; D is possibly TRBD1 (5 bases). Germline CDR1 reads LGHDT; CDR2 reads YNNKEL (reference sequence). The germline V and J ends were trimmed by 1 base and 10 bases, with 14 bases remaining between them. The CDR3 has 15 amino acids. The CDR3 protein is CASSQGQGFLSPLHF. The CDR3 DNA reads TGTGCCAGCAGCCAAGGGCAGGGATTTTTGTCACCCCTCCACTTT.

The CDR3 spells CASSPRLAGDSYEQYF. CDR3 nucleotides: TGTGCCAGCAGCCCCCGACTAGCGGGAGACTCCTACGAGCAGTACTTC. The V call is TRBV7-6, the J call TRBJ2-7; 12 bases align to TRBD2. The CDR3 has 16 residues. Germline V gene data show CDR1 as SGHVS and CDR2 as FNYEAQ. Trimming took 5 bases from V and 0 from J; bases not matched to a gene: 5.

V usage is TRBV5-1 and J usage is TRBJ2-2; TRBD1 might be the D (6 bases). CDR3 length: 15 residues. Germline-derived CDR1 and CDR2 are SGHRS and YFSETQ. Trimming took 0 bases from V and 1 from J, leaving 7 bases between them. The DNA of the CDR3 is TGCGCCAGCAGCTTGGACAGGGTGAACACCGGGGAGCTGTTTTTT. This translates into CASSLDRVNTGELFF.

The chain recombines TRBV13 with TRBJ2-7, with 10 bases identical to TRBD1. In germline, CDR1 is PRHDT, CDR2 FYEKMQ (reference sequence). This CDR3 spans 16 amino acids. J gave up 2 bases and V 0 bases, and 4 bases lay outside the gene matches. Here the CDR3 reads CASSLGGQGFPYEQYF. In DNA form, the CDR3 reads TGTGCCAGCAGCTTAGGGGGACAGGGGTTTCCCTACGAGCAGTACTTC.

This chain joins TRBV5-8 and TRBJ1-2; TRBD1 matches 8 bases. Germline CDR1 SGHTS, CDR2 YDEGEE. Trimming at V came to 3 bases and at J to 4 bases, leaving 8 bases not matched to a gene. The CDR3 covers 15 residues. The CDR3 spells CASSYSRTGTYGYTF. The CDR3 region has the DNA TGTGCCAGCAGCTATTCGAGGACAGGGACCTATGGCTACACCTTC.

The chain combines TRBV6-5 with TRBJ1-5, with TRBD1 identical over 8 bases. Per the germline V gene, CDR1 is MNHEY and CDR2 is SVGAGI. V lost 4 bases and J lost 6; bases outside the gene matches: 5. CDR3 length: 14 amino acids. CDR3 amino acids: CASSFQGASQPQHF. CDR3 nucleotides: TGTGCCAGCAGTTTTCAGGGGGCGAGTCAGCCCCAGCATTTT.

The chain uses TRBV6-6 and TRBJ1-5; no firm D call. CDR3 length: 12 residues. Germline V gives CDR1 MNHNY, CDR2 SVGAGI (reference sequence). V gave up 5 bases and J gave up 7 bases, with 9 bases separating them. CDR3 in amino acids: CASSTLQQPQHF. In nucleotides, the CDR3 is TGTGCCAGCAGTACTCTACAGCAGCCCCAGCATTTT.

About this clone: The junction and the germline gene differ at one end; a read error may be behind it. The chain employs TRBV28 and TRBJ1-4; 7 bases fit TRBD1. CDR1 MDHEN and CDR2 SYDVKM come from the germline V gene. There are 15 residues in the CDR3. CDR3 DNA: TGTGCCAGCAGTTCTAAACAGGGGAGTAATGAAAAACTGCTTTTT. It encodes CASSSKQGSNEKLLF.